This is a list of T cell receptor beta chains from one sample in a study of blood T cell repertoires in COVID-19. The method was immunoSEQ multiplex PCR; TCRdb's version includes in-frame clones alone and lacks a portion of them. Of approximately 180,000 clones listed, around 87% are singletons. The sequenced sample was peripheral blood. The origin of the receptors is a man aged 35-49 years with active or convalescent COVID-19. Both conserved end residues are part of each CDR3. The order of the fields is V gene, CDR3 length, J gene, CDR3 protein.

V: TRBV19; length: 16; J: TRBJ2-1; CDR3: CASSNTGGLTYNEQFF
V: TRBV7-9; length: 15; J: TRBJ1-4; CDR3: CASSRTGPTNEKLFF
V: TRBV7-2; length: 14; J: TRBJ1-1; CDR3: CASSRRGRETEAFF
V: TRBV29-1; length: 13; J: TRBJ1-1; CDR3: CSVNLRQGTEAFF
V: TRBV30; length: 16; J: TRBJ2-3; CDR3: CAWSGLAGGNTDTQYF
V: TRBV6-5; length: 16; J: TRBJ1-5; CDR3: CARRYNRGQLNQPQHF
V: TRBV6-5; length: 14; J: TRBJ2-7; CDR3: CASSRQGEGSEQYF
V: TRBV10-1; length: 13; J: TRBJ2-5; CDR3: CASSRQIQETQYF
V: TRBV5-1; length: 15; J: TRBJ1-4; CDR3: CASSLGGRTNEKLFF
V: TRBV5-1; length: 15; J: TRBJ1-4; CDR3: CASSLAGEANEKLFF
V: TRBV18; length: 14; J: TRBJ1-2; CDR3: CASSPYTGDYGYTF
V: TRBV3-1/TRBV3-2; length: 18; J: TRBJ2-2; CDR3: CASSPRLAGGPGTGELFF
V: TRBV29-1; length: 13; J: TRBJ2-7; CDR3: CSVGLRLNYEQYF
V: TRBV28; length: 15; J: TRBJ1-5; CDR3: CASSFTGASNQPQHF
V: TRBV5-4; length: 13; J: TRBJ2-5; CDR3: CASSLQGIETQYF
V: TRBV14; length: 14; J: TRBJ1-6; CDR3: CASSPRGAGSPLHF
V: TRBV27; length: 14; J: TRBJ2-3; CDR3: CASTRDRGWDTQYF
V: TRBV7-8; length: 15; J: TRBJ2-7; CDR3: CASSLARQGWYEQYF
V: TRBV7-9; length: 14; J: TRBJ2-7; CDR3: CASSLVDSPYEQYF
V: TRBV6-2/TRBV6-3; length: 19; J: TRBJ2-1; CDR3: CASSYSTYSVRGVGRRQFF
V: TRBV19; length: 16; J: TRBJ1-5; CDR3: CASSPLLQGDNQPQHF
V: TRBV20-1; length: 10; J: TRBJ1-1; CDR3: CSATGRSAFF
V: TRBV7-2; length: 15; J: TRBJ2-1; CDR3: CASSLGGDSYNEQFF
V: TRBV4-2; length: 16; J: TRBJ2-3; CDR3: CASSQYRAGTTDTQYF
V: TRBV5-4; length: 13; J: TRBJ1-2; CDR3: CASRYQGNYGYTF
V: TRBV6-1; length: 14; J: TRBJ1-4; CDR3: CASSEVGNEEKLFF
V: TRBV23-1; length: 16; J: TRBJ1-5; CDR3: CASSQRRRCVDQPQHF
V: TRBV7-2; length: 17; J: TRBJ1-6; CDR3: CASSSSRGKSYNSPLHF
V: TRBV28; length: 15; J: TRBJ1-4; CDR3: CASTSPHVSNEKLFF
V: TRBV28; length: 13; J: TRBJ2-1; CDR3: CASSLRAAGEQFF
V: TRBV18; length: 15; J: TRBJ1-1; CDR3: CASSPPLQGTTEAFF
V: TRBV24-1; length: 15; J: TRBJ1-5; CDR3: CATSGHGAGNQPQHF
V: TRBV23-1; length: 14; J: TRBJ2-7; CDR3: CASSQCDSSYEQYF
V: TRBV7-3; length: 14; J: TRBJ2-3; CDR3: CASSRGSGTDTQYF
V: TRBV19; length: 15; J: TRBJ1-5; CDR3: CASSREGSGNQPQHF
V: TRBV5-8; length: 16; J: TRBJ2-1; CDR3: CASSLRSAGGFNEQFF
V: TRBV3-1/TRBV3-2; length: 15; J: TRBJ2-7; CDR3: CASSPTPGGGYEQYF
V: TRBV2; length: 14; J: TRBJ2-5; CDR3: CASKTGDFQETQYF
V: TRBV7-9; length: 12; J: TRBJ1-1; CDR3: CASRGQNTEAFF
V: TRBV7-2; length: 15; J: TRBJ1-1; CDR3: CASSLANRMNTEAFF
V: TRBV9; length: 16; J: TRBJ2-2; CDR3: CASSPTAGARTGELFF
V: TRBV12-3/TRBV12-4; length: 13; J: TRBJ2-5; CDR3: CASSASRSETQYF
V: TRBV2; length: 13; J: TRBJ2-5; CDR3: CASRGGPFETQYF
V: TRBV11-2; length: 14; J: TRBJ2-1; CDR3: CASSFDRVNNEQFF
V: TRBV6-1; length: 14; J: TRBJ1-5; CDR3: CASSELDSSQPQHF
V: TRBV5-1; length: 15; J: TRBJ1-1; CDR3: CASSSGRTVNTEAFF
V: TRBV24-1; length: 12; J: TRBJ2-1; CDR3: CATSDFLGEQFF
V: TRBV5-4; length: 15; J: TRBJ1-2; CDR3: CASRGQGARDYGYTF
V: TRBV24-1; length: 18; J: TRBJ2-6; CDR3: CATSATGTGNSGANVLTF
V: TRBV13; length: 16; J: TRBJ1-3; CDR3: CASSLSLGSSGNTIYF
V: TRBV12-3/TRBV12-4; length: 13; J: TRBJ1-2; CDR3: CASQADRNYGYTF
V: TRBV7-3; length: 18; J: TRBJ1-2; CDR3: CASLFRNGSGARNYGYTF
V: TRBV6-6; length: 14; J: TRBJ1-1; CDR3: CASSYSFKNTEAFF